This T cell receptor beta chain came from a study of blood T cell repertoires in COVID-19. Original methodology: Amplification from reference gene primers served as the basis for estimated nucleated cell counts. Some clones are missing from TCRdb's copy, which holds only in-frame ones; the method was immunoSEQ multiplex PCR. For V, J and clone size, that table is used; D and trimming come from the DNA. The repertoire holds about 54,000 clones, with 90% as singletons. V lost 1 base to trimming and J lost 0 bases, with 3 bases between them. The CDR3 has 13 amino acids. Germline lookup yields CDR1 SGHTA and CDR2 FQGNSA.

The sequence was obtained from a man aged 45-65 years with acute or convalescent COVID-19. V gene TRBV7-2 combines with J gene TRBJ1-2; D is undetermined. The sample comprised peripheral blood. CDR3 sequence: CASSLGPNYGYTF. In DNA form, the CDR3 reads TGTGCCAGCAGCTTAGGGCCTAACTATGGCTACACCTTC.